The 26 T cell receptor beta chains given below trace back to one sample, sequenced in a study of cytomegalovirus exposure and HLA in healthy donors. Vbeta (60) and Jbeta (13) primers were used in the PCR. Method: immunoSEQ multiplex PCR; TCRdb's copy keeps in-frame clones and lacks some. This sample has approximately 81,000 clones, with about 74% found just once. Input material: PBMCs. The receptors stem from a woman between 45 and 65 years old in good health and CMV-seropositive.

Only a few counts were recorded for this clone. The rearrangement uses TRBV6-1 and TRBJ2-1, with TRBD2 matching over 7 bases. From germline, CDR1 is MNHNS and CDR2 SASEGT. V lost 4 bases and J lost 7; bases outside the gene matches: 7. CDR3 length: 14 residues. The CDR3 DNA is TGTGCCAGCAGTGCAAGCGGGGAAGTAAATGAGCAGTTCTTC. Translating gives CASSASGEVNEQFF.

The gene calls are TRBV5-4 and TRBJ2-7; tentatively, D is TRBD2 (5 bases). CDR3 length: 13 residues. V was pared by 5 bases and J by 6 bases, with 15 bases between. Germline V gene data show CDR1 as SGHNT and CDR2 as YYREEE (reference sequence). The CDR3 reads CASSRLGDLEQYF. In DNA, the CDR3 is TGTGCCAGCAGTCGGCTCGGGGATCTCGAGCAGTACTTC.

This sequence joins TRBV2 and TRBJ1-4; tentatively, D is TRBD1 (6 bases). The CDR3 spans 14 residues. The germline V gene has CDR1 SNHLY and CDR2 FYNNEI. Deletions cut 3 bases from V and 8 bases from J, with 13 bases between. The DNA for the CDR3 is TGTGCCAGCAGTGAGCTACAGGGAGACGAAAAACTGTTTTTT. Its translation is CASSELQGDEKLFF.

V and J are TRBV30 and TRBJ1-1; tentative D call: TRBD1 (5 bases). Germline values: CDR1 GTSNPN, CDR2 SVGIG (reference sequence). V shed 3 bases and J shed 1 base, with 18 bases lying between them. CDR3 length: 16 amino acids. CDR3 residues: CAWRGGLGGSNTEAFF. Here the CDR3 DNA reads TGTGCCTGGAGGGGAGGATTGGGGGGTTCGAACACTGAAGCTTTCTTT.

The chain's CDR3 is CASSLIAGPSYEQYF. CDR3 sequence (DNA): TGTGCCAGCAGCTTAATTGCAGGCCCCTCCTACGAGCAGTACTTC. The V call is TRBV7-3, the J call TRBJ2-7; D is unresolved. Germline CDR1 and CDR2: SGHTA and FQGTGA. The ends were cut back, 1 base at V and 0 bases at J, with 10 bases in the middle. The CDR3 sequence is 15 residues long.

V usage is TRBV23-1 and J usage is TRBJ1-5; D not certain. TRBV23-1 is annotated as an ORF whose role is uncertain. The CDR3 totals 15 residues. V lost 0 bases to trimming and J lost 6 bases, with 12 bases between them. The CDR3 sequence is CASSQSPCSTQPQHF. The DNA for the CDR3 is TGCGCCAGCAGTCAATCCCCCTGCAGTACTCAGCCCCAGCATTTT.

V usage is TRBV7-8 and J usage is TRBJ1-5; D unresolved. The germline V gene has CDR1 SGHVS and CDR2 FQNEAQ. V lost 2 bases to trimming and J lost 2 bases, with 7 bases between them. This CDR3 is 14 amino acids long. The CDR3 coding sequence is TGTGCCAGCAGCTTATCCCCCGGCAATCAGCCCCAGCATTTT. Protein: CASSLSPGNQPQHF.

The genes are TRBV7-9 and TRBJ1-1; D unclear. The CDR3 is 14 residues long. Germline V lookup: CDR1 SEHNR, CDR2 FQNEAQ (reference sequence). Trimming pared 5 bases from V and 0 bases from J, leaving 10 bases between. CDR3 loop: CASSETQVNTEAFF. CDR3 DNA: TGTGCCAGCAGCGAAACTCAGGTGAACACTGAAGCTTTCTTT.

The CDR3 is CASSRTVTSNQPQHF. The CDR3 nucleotides read TGTGCCAGTAGTAGGACAGTTACTAGCAATCAGCCCCAGCATTTT. The rearrangement uses TRBV19 and TRBJ1-5, with D perhaps matching TRBD1 (6 bases). CDR1 is LNHDA and CDR2 is SQIVND in the germline V gene (reference sequence). V was cut by 4 bases and J by 0 bases, with 10 bases left in between. This CDR3 is built from 15 residues.

This clone is medium-sized. The chain employs TRBV19 and TRBJ2-3; D might be TRBD1 (5 bases). This CDR3 contains 14 residues. Germline V lookup: CDR1 LNHDA, CDR2 SQIVND (reference sequence). The V and J ends lost 4 bases and 2 bases respectively, with 10 bases between them. As DNA, the CDR3 is TGTGCCAGTAGTAGGGTGGGGCCCACAGATACGCAGTATTTT. Translating it yields CASSRVGPTDTQYF. Full variable domain (outside the CDR3, taken from reference TRBV19 and TRBJ2-3): DGGITQSPKYLFRKEGQNVTLSCEQNLNHDAMYWYRQDPGQGLRLIYYSQIVNDFQKGDIAEGYSVSREKKESFPLTVTSAQKNPTAFYLCASSRVGPTDTQYFGPGTRLTVL.

The gene calls are TRBV7-9 and TRBJ1-1, with a weak D call TRBD1 (6 bases). Trimming stripped 3 bases from V and 7 bases from J, with 15 bases between. The CDR3 sequence is 14 residues long. The V gene's germline CDR1 is SEHNR and CDR2 FQNEAQ (reference sequence). The CDR3 loop reads CASSFSGRGGEAFF. The CDR3 DNA reads as TGTGCCAGCAGCTTCTCGGGCAGGGGCGGTGAAGCTTTCTTT. The full variable domain, rest sourced from reference TRBV7-9 and TRBJ1-1, is DTGVSQNPRHKITKRGQNVTFRCDPISEHNRLYWYRQTLGQGPEFLTYFQNEAQLEKSRLLSDRFSAERPKGSFSTLEIQRTEQGDSAMYLCASSFSGRGGEAFFGQGTRLTVV.

This rearrangement joins TRBV29-1 to TRBJ1-1, with D perhaps matching TRBD1 (5 bases). The CDR3 totals 14 residues. Trimming cost V 7 bases and J 3 bases, with 18 bases left between them. Germline assignment: CDR1 SQVTM and CDR2 ANQGSEA. CDR3 protein: CSGAGGGGDTEAFF. The CDR3 DNA reads TGCAGCGGTGCGGGCGGGGGAGGGGACACTGAAGCTTTCTTT.

The V gene is TRBV6-1, the J gene TRBJ2-6; the D is unclear. The CDR3 runs 15 residues. Germline CDR1 reads MNHNS; CDR2 reads SASEGT. The V gene lost 4 bases and the J gene lost 0 bases, with 7 bases spanning the gap. This CDR3 is CASSGHRSGANVLTF. The CDR3 nucleotides read TGTGCCAGCAGTGGACATCGCTCTGGGGCCAACGTCCTGACTTTC.

The chain carries TRBV29-1 and TRBJ2-2; TRBD2 aligns across 9 bases. CDR1 and CDR2 from the germline V gene are SQVTM and ANQGSEA. This CDR3 is built from 14 residues. The V and J ends lost 7 bases and 3 bases, in that order; junction bases with no gene match: 6. The CDR3 DNA reads TGCAGCGCCTATAGCGGGAGCCACACCGGGGAGCTGTTTTTT. This sequence encodes CSAYSGSHTGELFF.

This rearrangement joins TRBV4-2 to TRBJ2-5; 8 positions match TRBD2. The CDR3 is made up of 16 amino acids. The germline V gene encodes CDR1 LGHNA and CDR2 YNFKEQ. V was pared by 3 bases and J by 4 bases, with 10 bases of the junction left unmatched. The CDR3 region is CASSHLSGSTAETQYF. CDR3 DNA: TGTGCCAGCAGCCATCTCAGCGGGAGCACGGCAGAGACCCAGTACTTC.

There are a few counts of this clone. The V call is TRBV18, the J call TRBJ2-7; 10 positions match TRBD1. The germline V gene has CDR1 KGHSH and CDR2 LQKENI. J lost 4 bases, V lost 1 base, and 4 bases had no gene match. The CDR3 sequence is 15 residues long. CDR3 protein: CASSPQGQGFYEQYF. In nucleotides, the CDR3 is TGTGCCAGCTCACCACAGGGACAGGGGTTTTACGAGCAGTACTTC.

This sequence joins TRBV5-1 and TRBJ2-7, with D perhaps TRBD1 (5 bases). The V end lost 4 bases, the J end lost 2 bases, and 10 bases lay between the germline ends. Germline V gives CDR1 SGHRS, CDR2 YFSETQ. The CDR3 is made up of 13 amino acids. The CDR3 loop is CASSRGSTYEQYF. CDR3 nucleotide sequence: TGCGCCAGCAGCAGGGGCAGTACCTACGAGCAGTACTTC.

This rearrangement joins TRBV6-1 to TRBJ1-2, with D perhaps matching TRBD1 (5 bases). CDR1 and CDR2 from the germline V gene are MNHNS and SASEGT. V lost 6 bases, J lost 1 base, and 9 bases lay in between. The length of the CDR3 is 13 residues. As DNA, the CDR3 is TGTGCCAGCAGGCGACAGATTAACTATGGCTACACCTTC. Residues: CASRRQINYGYTF.

The rearrangement uses TRBV19 and TRBJ1-1; 11 nucleotides match TRBD1. Germline V gene data show CDR1 as LNHDA and CDR2 as SQIVND (reference sequence). CDR3 length: 13 amino acids. The V gene end was trimmed by 5 bases and the J gene end by 5 bases; junction bases not matched to a gene: 1. The CDR3 DNA reads as TGTGCCAGTAGTGGGACAGGGGGAACTGAAGCTTTCTTT. It translates to CASSGTGGTEAFF. Filled out from reference TRBV19 and TRBJ1-1, the complete variable domain reads DGGITQSPKYLFRKEGQNVTLSCEQNLNHDAMYWYRQDPGQGLRLIYYSQIVNDFQKGDIAEGYSVSREKKESFPLTVTSAQKNPTAFYLCASSGTGGTEAFFGQGTRLTVV.

V and J are TRBV11-3 and TRBJ2-5; tentatively, D is TRBD2 (5 bases). The CDR3 extends over 14 amino acids. Germline V gene sequence: CDR1 SGHNT, CDR2 YENEEA. Trimming left V 1 base short and J 3 bases short, with 9 bases between. CDR3 in DNA: TGTGCCAGCAGCTTAGGCCACGGGAAAGAGACCCAGTACTTC. Its protein is CASSLGHGKETQYF.

This chain joins TRBV15 and TRBJ2-7, with 7 positions matching TRBD1. V was clipped by 5 bases and J by 0 bases; unmatched bases: 7. CDR3 length: 15 residues. Germline V gene data show CDR1 as LNHNV and CDR2 as YYDKDF (reference sequence). The CDR3 nucleotides read TGTGCCACCAGCTTGGAGAGGGACAGCTCCTACGAGCAGTACTTC. Protein product: CATSLERDSSYEQYF.

This sequence joins TRBV6-5 and TRBJ1-5; weak D call: TRBD1 (5 bases). Germline CDR1 and CDR2: MNHEY and SVGAGI. CDR3 length: 15 residues. V lost 5 bases and J lost 0, with 11 bases in between. The DNA of the CDR3 is TGTGCCAGCAGTGTTACAGGACCTAGCAATCAGCCCCAGCATTTT. Translation: CASSVTGPSNQPQHF.

The J gene is TRBJ1-5, the V gene TRBV7-2; D may be TRBD1 (6 bases). Germline V gene lookup returns CDR1 SGHTA and CDR2 FQGNSA. V lost 1 base and J lost 2, with 9 bases in between. CDR3 length: 15 amino acids. CDR3 region: CASSLGGGGNQPQHF. The CDR3 bases are TGTGCCAGCAGCTTAGGAGGGGGGGGCAATCAGCCCCAGCATTTT.

In its sample, this clone was seen once. This chain joins TRBV30 and TRBJ2-1; the D gene is possibly TRBD2 (5 bases). Deletions cut 6 bases from V and 2 bases from J, with 17 bases between. Germline lookup yields CDR1 GTSNPN and CDR2 SVGIG (reference sequence). The CDR3 sequence is 15 residues long. The CDR3 DNA reads TGTGCCTGCACACCGAGAGGGAGTGCCTACAATGAGCAGTTCTTC. This gives the protein CACTPRGSAYNEQFF.

The rearrangement uses TRBV28 and TRBJ2-7; the D gene is possibly TRBD2 (6 bases). Germline V lookup: CDR1 MDHEN, CDR2 SYDVKM. The CDR3 sequence is 14 residues long. Trimming pared 7 bases from V and 4 bases from J, leaving 17 bases between. The CDR3: CASTSGTSPYEQYF. The DNA of the CDR3 is TGTGCCAGCACCTCCGGGACTTCTCCTTACGAGCAGTACTTC.

V gene TRBV5-1 combines with J gene TRBJ2-7; TRBD2 aligns across 8 bases. V trimming: 4 bases; J trimming: 2 bases; junction bases outside the gene matches: 8. This CDR3 region has 15 residues. Germline assignment: CDR1 SGHRS and CDR2 YFSETQ. As DNA, the CDR3 is TGCGCCAGCAGCCCCCTGGAGCGGGGGCCCTACGAGCAGTACTTC. Residues: CASSPLERGPYEQYF.